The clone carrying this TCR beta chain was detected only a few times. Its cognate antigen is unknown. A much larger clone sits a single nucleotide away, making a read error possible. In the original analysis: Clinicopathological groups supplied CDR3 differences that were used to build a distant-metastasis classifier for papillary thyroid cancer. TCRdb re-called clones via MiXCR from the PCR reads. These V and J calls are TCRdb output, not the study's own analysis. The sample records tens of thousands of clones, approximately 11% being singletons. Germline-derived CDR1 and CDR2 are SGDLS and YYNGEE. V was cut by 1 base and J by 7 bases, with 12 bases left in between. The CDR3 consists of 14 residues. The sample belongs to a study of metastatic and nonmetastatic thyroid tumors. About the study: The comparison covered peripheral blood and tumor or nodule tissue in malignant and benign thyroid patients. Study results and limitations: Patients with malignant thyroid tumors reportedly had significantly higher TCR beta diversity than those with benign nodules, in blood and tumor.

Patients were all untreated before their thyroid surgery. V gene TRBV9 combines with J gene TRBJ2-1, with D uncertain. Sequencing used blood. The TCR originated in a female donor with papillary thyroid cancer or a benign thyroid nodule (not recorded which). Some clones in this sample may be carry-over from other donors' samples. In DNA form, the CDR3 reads TGTGCCAGCAGCGTATTTAACAGCCAGAATGAGCAGTTCTTC. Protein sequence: CASSVFNSQNEQFF.